This TCR beta chain was found in a study of technical replicates of blood from a few donors. Between the trimmed V and J ends, which lost 3 bases and 5 bases, there was a span of 17 bases. Germline V lookup: CDR1 LNHDA, CDR2 SQIVND (reference sequence). This CDR3 has 15 residues. Libraries were prepared by immunoSEQ multiplex PCR; TCRdb keeps only in-frame clonotypes and omits some of them. The table lists around 72,000 clones, roughly 92% of them singletons. This clone came up once. Material: T cells isolated from PBMCs. This rearrangement joins TRBV19 to TRBJ2-7; D is perhaps TRBD2 (6 bases). The clonotype was recovered from a human donor in good health. CDR3 DNA: TGTGCCAGTAGTATGCTGGGGGACTTGCCCCACGAGCAGTACTTC. As protein: CASSMLGDLPHEQYF.